This TCR beta chain was profiled in a study of spatial heterogeneity in lung cancer. One entry per CDR3 protein, called by TCRdb with MiXCR from the 5' RACE reads. The sample has about 41,000 distinct CDR3 sequences; 10% to 15% are singletons. Time point of the sample: sample taken at primary tumor resection. The authors sequenced whole RNA from tumor, nontumor lung or frozen PBMC without sorting. Trimming stripped 5 bases from V and 0 bases from J, with 14 bases between. The CDR3 consists of 16 residues. Germline V gene sequence: CDR1 LNHDA, CDR2 SQIVND (reference sequence). The rearrangement joins TRBV19 to TRBJ1-5; D uncertain. The specimen was PBMCs, collected at surgery. This receptor was obtained from a female donor with early-stage non-small cell lung cancer. The CDR3 reads CASSPGASLSNQPQHF. CDR3 coding DNA: TGTGCCAGTAGTCCCGGAGCTTCTCTTAGCAATCAGCCCCAGCATTTT.